Each of the 19 T cell receptor beta chains below was sequenced from the same sample in a study of T-cell memory formation after mild COVID-19. A single record per CDR3 protein comes from TCRdb applying MiXCR to the 5' RACE reads. The repertoire consists of 350,000 to 500,000 distinct CDR3 sequences, with around 17% occurring once and the leading ten covering 20% to 25%. Source material: PBMCs or a T cell subset sorted from them (not recorded which). The receptors originated from a man aged 18 to 29 who had mild COVID-19 (a few samples of this study predate the infection). Cell type and time point are not known.

V and J are TRBV7-3 and TRBJ1-1; 7 nucleotides line up with TRBD1. The ends lost 4 bases at V and 4 bases at J; junction bases unmatched: 3. CDR1 and CDR2 (germline): SGHTA, FQGTGA. This CDR3 region has 13 residues. The CDR3 DNA follows: TGTGCCAGCAGCTCTAACAGGGGCACTGAAGCTTTCTTT. It encodes CASSSNRGTEAFF.

Only a few counts were recorded for this clonotype. The V gene is TRBV12-3 or TRBV12-4, the J gene TRBJ1-2, with D maybe TRBD1 (6 bases). Deletions cut 5 bases from V and 2 bases from J, with 15 bases between. This CDR3 is 15 amino acids long. The CDR3 sequence: CASSRAGQINYGYTF. CDR3 DNA: TGTGCCAGCAGTCGGGCGGGACAAATAAACTATGGCTACACCTTC.

The chain employs TRBV28 and TRBJ2-2; 8 nucleotides match TRBD1. V trimming: 6 bases; J trimming: 5 bases; junction bases outside the gene matches: 8. In germline, CDR1 is MDHEN, CDR2 SYDVKM. The CDR3 sequence is 15 residues long. Written as DNA, the CDR3 is TGTGCCAGCAGACCCGCAGGGGGCCGTACCGGGGAGCTGTTTTTT. As protein: CASRPAGGRTGELFF.

This clonotype was seen more than once but under ten times. The chain employs TRBV7-9 and TRBJ1-2; TRBD1 agrees at 12 bases. CDR3 size: 15 residues. Germline trimming cut 3 bases from V and 7 bases from J; bases unmatched to any gene: 6. Looked up from germline, CDR1 is SEHNR and CDR2 is FQNEAQ (reference sequence). CDR3 nucleotide sequence: TGTGCCAGCAGCTTCGGGGACAGGGGGCAATCTGGCTACACCTTC. Protein product: CASSFGDRGQSGYTF.

This clonotype was found a few times. The rearrangement joins TRBV12-3 or TRBV12-4 to TRBJ1-2; maybe TRBD1 (5 bases). The V and J ends lost 4 bases and 4 bases respectively, with 13 bases between them. The length of the CDR3 is 14 residues. CDR3 DNA sequence: TGTGCCAGCAGTTCTCAGGGATTTGGCTATGGCTACACCTTC. Protein: CASSSQGFGYGYTF.

The chain combines TRBV29-1 with TRBJ2-3; 10 bases are a match to TRBD1. The V gene end was trimmed by 1 base and the J gene end by 3 bases; junction bases not matched to a gene: 10. Germline V gene lookup returns CDR1 SQVTM and CDR2 ANQGSEA. CDR3 size: 17 residues. Here the CDR3 DNA reads TGCAGCGTTGAAGTTACCTGGGACAGGGGTCCTACAGATACGCAGTATTTT. It codes for CSVEVTWDRGPTDTQYF.

V and J are TRBV3-1 and TRBJ1-2, with TRBD1 as a possible D gene (5 bases). Germline V gene lookup returns CDR1 LGHDT and CDR2 YNNKEL (reference sequence). CDR3 length: 17 amino acids. V was clipped by 0 bases and J by 5 bases, with 19 bases between them. Here the CDR3 DNA reads TGTGCCAGCAGCCAAGAAGGTGGTGGGGCCACCGGGTATGGCTACACCTTC. Its protein is CASSQEGGGATGYGYTF.

This clonotype was seen more than once but under ten times. The chain links TRBV4-1 to TRBJ1-4, with D possibly being TRBD1 (6 bases). The CDR3 contains 13 residues. Germline CDR1 is MGHRA and CDR2 is YSYEKL. With 4 bases removed from V and 8 bases from J, the gap between germline ends came to 11 bases. The CDR3 region has the DNA TGCGCCAGCAGCCGGACAGAGGGGGAAAAACTGTTTTTT. The encoded protein is CASSRTEGEKLFF.

This clonotype was seen a few times. This chain joins TRBV7-3 and TRBJ1-1; D is unresolved. The CDR3 has 12 amino acids. Deletions cut 8 bases from V and 2 bases from J, with 9 bases between. CDR1 and CDR2 from the germline V gene are SGHTA and FQGTGA. The CDR3 here is CASSEGNTEAFF. The CDR3 nucleotides read TGTGCCAGCTCCGAGGGTAACACTGAAGCTTTCTTT.

This chain joins TRBV7-9 and TRBJ1-6; possible D gene TRBD1, 6 bases. The germline CDR1 and CDR2 sequences are SEHNR and FQNEAQ (reference sequence). V lost 5 bases, J lost 6 bases, and 17 bases lay in between. The CDR3 runs to 16 residues. The CDR3 reads CASSRPGGAGNSPLHF. In DNA form, the CDR3 reads TGTGCCAGCAGCCGCCCGGGGGGCGCGGGTAATTCACCCCTCCACTTT.

V usage is TRBV21-1 and J usage is TRBJ2-1; the table's D call TRBD1 went unverified against the DNA. TRBV21-1 is assigned pseudogene status. This CDR3 contains 14 residues. In DNA form, the CDR3 reads TGTGCCAGCAGCAAAGATAAAGGGGACAATGAGCAGTTCTTC. As protein: CASSKDKGDNEQFF.

In this sample, this clonotype turned up a few times. V gene TRBV19 combines with J gene TRBJ2-3; D ambiguous. The germline CDR1 and CDR2 sequences are LNHDA and SQIVND (reference sequence). Trimming took off 4 bases at V and 0 bases at J, with 14 bases between the two ends. There are 16 residues in the CDR3. CDR3 in amino acids: CASSNEGYSSTDTQYF. CDR3 DNA sequence: TGTGCCAGTAGTAATGAAGGGTACTCTAGCACAGATACGCAGTATTTT.

The CDR3 DNA reads TGTGCCAGCAGGAGCGGGGTCACCGTAGATACGCAGTATTTT. Translation gives CASRSGVTVDTQYF. The chain couples TRBV28 to TRBJ2-3; 7 bases are a match to TRBD2. Germline V gives CDR1 MDHEN, CDR2 SYDVKM. Trimming cost V 6 bases and J 5 bases; bases outside gene matches: 8. This CDR3 is built from 14 residues.

This clonotype has a handful of counts. J is TRBJ1-5 and V is TRBV7-9; weak D call: TRBD1 (6 bases). V gave up 1 base and J gave up 5 bases, with 15 bases separating them. Germline CDR1 and CDR2: SEHNR and FQNEAQ (reference sequence). The CDR3 is made up of 16 amino acids. CDR3 in DNA: TGTGCCAGCAGCTTAGGCCAGGGGCCGAGGGATCAGCCCCAGCATTTT. Encoded protein: CASSLGQGPRDQPQHF.

This clonotype was counted only a few times. The rearrangement uses TRBV20-1 and TRBJ2-1, with unresolved D. Germline CDR1 reads DFQATT; CDR2 reads SNEGSKA (reference sequence). V lost 6 bases and J 8 bases, leaving 17 bases between the germline ends. The CDR3 has 13 amino acids. CDR3: CSADEQIRDEQFF. Written as DNA, the CDR3 is TGCAGTGCCGACGAACAGATCCGGGATGAGCAGTTCTTC.

This clonotype occurred a few times. The V gene is TRBV7-9, the J gene TRBJ1-4; 8 bases are a match to TRBD1. Trimming removed 8 bases from V and 8 bases from J; junction bases left unmatched: 7. CDR3 length: 13 residues. The germline V gene encodes CDR1 SEHNR and CDR2 FQNEAQ (reference sequence). CDR3 nucleotides: TGTGCCAGCCGAGGGACAGGAGAAGAAAAACTGTTTTTT. Residues: CASRGTGEEKLFF. The whole variable domain, remainder taken from reference TRBV7-9 and TRBJ1-4, is DTGVSQNPRHKITKRGQNVTFRCDPISEHNRLYWYRQTLGQGPEFLTYFQNEAQLEKSRLLSDRFSAERPKGSFSTLEIQRTEQGDSAMYLCASRGTGEEKLFFGSGTQLSVL.

Note on this clonotype: It may be a read error: a sequence one base away is much more abundant. The gene calls are TRBV5-1 and TRBJ2-5, with 8 bases matching TRBD2. The CDR3 loop spans 15 amino acids. With 2 bases clipped from V and 5 bases from J, the junction kept 8 bases outside the gene matches. Germline CDR1 SGHRS, CDR2 YFSETQ. In DNA form, the CDR3 reads TGCGCCAGCAGCTTTTTAGCGGGGAGTTGGGAGACCCAGTACTTC. Amino acid sequence: CASSFLAGSWETQYF.

A few counts support this clonotype. The chain links TRBV12-3 or TRBV12-4 to TRBJ1-6, with D unresolved. The CDR3 is 16 residues long. V lost 1 base to trimming and J lost 4 bases, with 11 bases between them. The CDR3 sequence: CASSLVVTIYNSPLHF. The CDR3 DNA follows: TGTGCCAGCAGTTTAGTCGTAACGATTTATAATTCACCCCTCCACTTT.

There are a few counts of this clonotype. This chain uses TRBV7-2 with TRBJ2-7; D is perhaps TRBD2 (6 bases). The V end lost 3 bases, the J end lost 9 bases, and 12 bases lay between the germline ends. This CDR3 comprises 12 residues. The V gene's germline CDR1 is SGHTA and CDR2 FQGNSA. CDR3 in DNA: TGTGCCAGCAGCTTCAGGCGGGACTCGCAGTACTTC. Encoded protein: CASSFRRDSQYF.